This entry is about one T cell receptor (beta chain). This entry is derived from a study of blood T cell repertoires in COVID-19. Across the study: PBMCs, B-cell-depleted T cells, or T cells provided the cDNA or gDNA that made up the material.

Original processing methods: Quantification of nucleated cells was approximated via reference gene primer amplification. TCRdb keeps only in-frame clones here, not all; method: immunoSEQ multiplex PCR. The V and J calls and clone size come from that table; D and trimming were worked out from the DNA. The repertoire holds roughly 200,000 clones, around nine tenths seen once, with 6% in the top ten. Sequencing was done on a sample of peripheral blood. This TCR was recovered from a man aged 35 to 55 with active or convalescent COVID-19.

The DNA for the CDR3 is TGTGCCAGCAGTGAACTAAGTGGGGGGGCCAACGTCCTGACTTTC. Translation gives CASSELSGGANVLTF. The gene calls are TRBV28 and TRBJ2-6; D not resolved. Trimming shortened V by 5 bases and J by 4 bases, and 12 bases separated the two germline ends. The CDR3 loop spans 15 amino acids. Looked up from germline, CDR1 is MDHEN and CDR2 is SYDVKM.